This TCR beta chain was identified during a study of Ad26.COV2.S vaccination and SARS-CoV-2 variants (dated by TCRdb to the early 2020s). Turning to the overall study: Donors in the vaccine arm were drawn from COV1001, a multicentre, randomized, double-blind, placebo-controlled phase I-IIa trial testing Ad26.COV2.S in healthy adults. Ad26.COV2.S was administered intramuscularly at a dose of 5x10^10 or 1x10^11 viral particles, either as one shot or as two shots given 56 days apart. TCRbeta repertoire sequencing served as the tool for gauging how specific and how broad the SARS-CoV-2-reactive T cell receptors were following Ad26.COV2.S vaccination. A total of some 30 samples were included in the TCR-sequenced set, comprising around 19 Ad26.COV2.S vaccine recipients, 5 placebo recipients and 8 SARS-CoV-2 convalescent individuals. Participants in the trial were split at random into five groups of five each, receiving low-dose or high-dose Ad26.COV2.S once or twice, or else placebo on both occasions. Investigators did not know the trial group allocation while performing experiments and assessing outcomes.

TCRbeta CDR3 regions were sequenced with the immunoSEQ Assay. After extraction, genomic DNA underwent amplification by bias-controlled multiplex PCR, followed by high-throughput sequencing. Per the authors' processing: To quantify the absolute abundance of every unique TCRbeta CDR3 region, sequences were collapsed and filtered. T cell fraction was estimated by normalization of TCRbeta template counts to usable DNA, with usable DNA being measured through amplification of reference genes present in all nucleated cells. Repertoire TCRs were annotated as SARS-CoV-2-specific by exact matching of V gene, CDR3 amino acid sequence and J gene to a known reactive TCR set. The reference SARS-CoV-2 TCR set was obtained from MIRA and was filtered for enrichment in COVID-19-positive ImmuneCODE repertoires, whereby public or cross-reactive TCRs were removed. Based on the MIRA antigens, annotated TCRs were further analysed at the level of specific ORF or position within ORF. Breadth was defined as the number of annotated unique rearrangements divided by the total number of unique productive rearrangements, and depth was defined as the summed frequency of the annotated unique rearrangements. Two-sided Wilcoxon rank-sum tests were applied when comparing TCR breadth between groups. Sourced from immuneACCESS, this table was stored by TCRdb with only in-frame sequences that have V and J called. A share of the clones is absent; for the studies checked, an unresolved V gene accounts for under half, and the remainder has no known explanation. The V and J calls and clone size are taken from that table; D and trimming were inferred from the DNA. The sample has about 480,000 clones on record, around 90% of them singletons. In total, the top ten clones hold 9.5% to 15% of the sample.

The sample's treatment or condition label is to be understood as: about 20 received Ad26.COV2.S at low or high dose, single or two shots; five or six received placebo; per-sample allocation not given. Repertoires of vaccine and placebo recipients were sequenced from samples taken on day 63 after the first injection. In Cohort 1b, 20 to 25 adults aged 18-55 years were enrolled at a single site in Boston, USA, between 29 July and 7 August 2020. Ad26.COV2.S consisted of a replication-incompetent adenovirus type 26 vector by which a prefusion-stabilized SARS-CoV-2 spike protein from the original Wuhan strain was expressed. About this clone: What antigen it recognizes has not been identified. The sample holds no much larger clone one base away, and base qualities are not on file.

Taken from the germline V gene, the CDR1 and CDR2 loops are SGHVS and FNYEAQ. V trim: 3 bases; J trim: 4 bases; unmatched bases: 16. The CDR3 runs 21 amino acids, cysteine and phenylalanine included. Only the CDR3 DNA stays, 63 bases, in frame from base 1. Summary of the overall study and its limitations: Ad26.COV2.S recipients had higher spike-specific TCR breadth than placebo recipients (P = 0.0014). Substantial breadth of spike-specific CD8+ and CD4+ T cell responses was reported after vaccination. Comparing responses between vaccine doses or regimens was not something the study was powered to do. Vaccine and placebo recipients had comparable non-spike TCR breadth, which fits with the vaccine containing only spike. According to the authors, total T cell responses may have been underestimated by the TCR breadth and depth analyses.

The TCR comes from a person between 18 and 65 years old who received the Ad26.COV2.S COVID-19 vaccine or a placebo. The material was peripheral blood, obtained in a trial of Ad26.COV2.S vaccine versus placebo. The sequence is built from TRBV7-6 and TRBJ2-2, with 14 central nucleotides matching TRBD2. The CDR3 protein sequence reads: CASSFENHRLAGGPITGELFF. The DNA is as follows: TGTGCCAGCAGCTTTGAGAACCACAGACTAGCGGGAGGGCCAATCACCGGGGAGCTGTTTTTT.